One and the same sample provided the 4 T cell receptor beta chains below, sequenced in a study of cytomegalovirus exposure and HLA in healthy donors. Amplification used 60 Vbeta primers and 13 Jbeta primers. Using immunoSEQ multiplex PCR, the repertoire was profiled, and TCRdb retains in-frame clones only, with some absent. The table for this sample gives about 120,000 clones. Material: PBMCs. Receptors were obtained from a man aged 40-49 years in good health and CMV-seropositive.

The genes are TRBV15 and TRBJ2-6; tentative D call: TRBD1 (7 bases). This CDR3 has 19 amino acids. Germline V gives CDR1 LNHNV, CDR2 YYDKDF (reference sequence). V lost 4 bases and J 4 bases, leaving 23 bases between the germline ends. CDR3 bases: TGTGCCACCAGCACCATCGGAGTGACAGGGCTAGCGGGGGCCAACGTCCTGACTTTC. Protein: CATSTIGVTGLAGANVLTF.

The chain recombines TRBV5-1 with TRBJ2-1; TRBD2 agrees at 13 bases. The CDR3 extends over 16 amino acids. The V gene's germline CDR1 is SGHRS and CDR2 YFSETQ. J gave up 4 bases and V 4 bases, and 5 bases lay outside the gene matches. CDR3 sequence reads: CASSPRLAGGYNEQFF. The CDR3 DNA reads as TGCGCCAGCAGCCCCAGACTAGCGGGAGGATACAATGAGCAGTTCTTC.

CDR3 region: CASSYRDSGPQHF. The CDR3 region has the DNA TGTGCCAGCAGTTACAGGGACAGCGGACCCCAGCATTTT. V is TRBV6-5 and J is TRBJ1-5; TRBD1 agrees at 7 bases. The CDR3 spans 13 residues. V shed 2 bases and J 10 bases; nucleotides not matched to a gene: 5. The germline V gene encodes CDR1 MNHEY and CDR2 SVGAGI.

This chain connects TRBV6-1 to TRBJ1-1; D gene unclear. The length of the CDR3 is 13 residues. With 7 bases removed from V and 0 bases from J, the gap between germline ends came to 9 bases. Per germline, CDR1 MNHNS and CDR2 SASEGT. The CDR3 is CASTETMNTEAFF. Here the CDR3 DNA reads TGTGCCAGCACAGAAACCATGAACACTGAAGCTTTCTTT.